Listed here is a single TCR beta chain. The antigen is unknown. They ran version v3.0 of the immunoSEQ assay at survey level. Sequencing was performed with immunoSEQ multiplex PCR; in TCRdb, only in-frame clones are kept and a portion is missing. The sample consists of about 35,000 clones, roughly four fifths of them appearing once. This sample is part of a study of long-term antiretroviral therapy in people with HIV. Whole-study results and caveats: The study found that diversity rose after ART but stayed below transplant donor controls.

The clonotype originates from a man aged 18 to 29 with HIV. The material was unsorted PBMCs, obtained 0.3 years after starting antiretroviral therapy.

CDR3 nucleotides: TGCGCCAGCAGCCAAGATCCCAGGCAGCCCTCTAATGAAAAACTGTTTTTT. It encodes CASSQDPRQPSNEKLFF. The V gene is TRBV4-1, the J gene TRBJ1-4; D is ambiguous. The V and J ends lost 0 bases and 3 bases respectively, with 14 bases between them. Germline-derived CDR1 and CDR2 are MGHRA and YSYEKL. The CDR3 covers 17 residues.